The 19 T cell receptor beta chains below all came from one sample that was sequenced in a study of T cells in Graves' hyperthyroidism and ophthalmopathy. What was amplified from RNA transcripts were TCR beta CDR3 regions. TCR CDR3 regions were first amplified by RT-PCR with HTBI primers. TCRdb recomputed calls from the multiplex PCR reads with MiXCR, one row per CDR3 protein. The data hold about 740,000 distinct CDR3 sequences, with roughly 15% observed a single time. The sequencing input was blood. The receptors shown here come from a young woman with Graves' hyperthyroidism.

The chain links TRBV11-2 to TRBJ2-5; D remains ambiguous. Germline CDR1 and CDR2: SGHAT and FQNNGV. V was cut by 0 bases and J by 14 bases, with 13 bases left in between. The CDR3 is 12 amino acids. CDR3 nucleotides: TGTGCCAGCAGCTTAGATTTCGGAGACACCTACTTC. Translated: CASSLDFGDTYF.

This clonotype has a count of ten or more. The chain couples TRBV28 to TRBJ2-1, with 9 bases matching TRBD2. Trimming at V came to 4 bases and at J to 5 bases, leaving 6 bases not matched to a gene. The CDR3 is 15 amino acids. Germline loops: CDR1 MDHEN, CDR2 SYDVKM. The DNA for the CDR3 is TGTGCCAGCAGTTCGCTAGCGGGATACCACAATGAGCAGTTCTTC. Encoded protein: CASSSLAGYHNEQFF.

The table lists this clonotype with a few counts. Here the CDR3 reads CSATRQGPTYEQYF. The CDR3 nucleotides read TGCAGTGCTACGAGGCAGGGGCCAACCTACGAGCAGTACTTC. V and J are TRBV20-1 and TRBJ2-7; D is possibly TRBD1 (6 bases). Germline V gene data show CDR1 as DFQATT and CDR2 as SNEGSKA (reference sequence). V dropped 4 bases and J dropped 2 bases, with 15 bases sitting between them. The CDR3 has 14 amino acids.

This clonotype occurred many times. V usage is TRBV18 and J usage is TRBJ2-1; 7 bases fit TRBD1. There are 17 residues in the CDR3. Germline V gene lookup returns CDR1 KGHSH and CDR2 LQKENI. The V and J ends lost 0 bases and 5 bases, in that order; junction bases with no gene match: 10. DNA for the CDR3: TGTGCCAGCTCACCACCGATAAAAACAGGGGCGAACAATGAGCAGTTCTTC. Translated, it gives CASSPPIKTGANNEQFF.

This clonotype has only a few counts. A much more abundant neighbour one base away suggests this may be a read error. This chain connects TRBV2 to TRBJ2-1; weak D call: TRBD2 (5 bases). This CDR3 spans 16 amino acids. Per germline, CDR1 SNHLY and CDR2 FYNNEI. The CDR3 reads CASSGTTLLGNNGQFF. For the CDR3, the DNA is TGTGCCAGCAGTGGAACAACCTTACTAGGCAATAATGGGCAGTTCTTC.

This clonotype has only a few counts. Being one base from a much bigger clone, this may be a read error. The chain recombines TRBV30 with TRBJ2-3; possibly TRBD2 for D (7 bases). From germline, CDR1 is GTSNPN and CDR2 SVGIG (reference sequence). Trimming shortened V by 3 bases and J by 8 bases, and 18 bases separated the two germline ends. This CDR3 region has 14 residues. The CDR3 loop is CAWRLRGGAATQYF. CDR3 bases: TGTGCCTGGAGGCTCAGGGGAGGGGCAGCTACGCAGTATTTT. Full variable domain (remainder filled in from reference TRBV30 and TRBJ2-3): SQTIHQWPATLVQPVGSPLSLECTVEGTSNPNLYWYRQAAGRGLQLLFYSVGIGQISSEVPQNLSASRPQDRQFILSSKKLLLSDSGFYLCAWRLRGGAATQYFGPGTRLTVL.

This clonotype has at least ten counts. The chain links TRBV5-1 to TRBJ2-3; D perhaps matches TRBD2 (5 bases). Trimming removed 4 bases at V and 8 bases at J, with 17 bases between. CDR1 and CDR2 (germline): SGHRS, YFSETQ. CDR3 length: 14 amino acids. CDR3 in amino acids: CASSLDISRGTQYF. The CDR3 region has the DNA TGCGCCAGCAGCCTCGACATTTCCCGGGGTACGCAGTATTTT.

The V and J genes are TRBV9 and TRBJ2-3, with 13 bases fitting TRBD2. CDR1 and CDR2 (germline): SGDLS, YYNGEE. The ends lost 1 base at V and 1 base at J; junction bases unmatched: 3. The CDR3 totals 17 residues. In nucleotides, the CDR3 is TGTGCCAGCAGCGTAACTAGCGGGAGGGCCGGCACAGATACGCAGTATTTT. It is translated as CASSVTSGRAGTDTQYF.

The table lists this clonotype with many counts. J is TRBJ2-1 and V is TRBV30; D remains unclear. Germline V gene sequence: CDR1 GTSNPN, CDR2 SVGIG (reference sequence). CDR3 length equals 13 residues. V lost 5 bases and J 2 bases, leaving 10 bases between the germline ends. The CDR3 spells CAWAATAYNEQFF. The DNA for the CDR3 is TGTGCCTGGGCCGCCACCGCCTACAATGAGCAGTTCTTC.

There are a few counts of this clonotype. CDR3 DNA: TGCGCCAGCAGCTTGGAATGGGGAAACACTGAAGCTTTCTTT. Translation gives CASSLEWGNTEAFF. The chain has TRBV5-1 and TRBJ1-1; D unclear. Trimming stripped 0 bases from V and 2 bases from J, with 8 bases between. Germline assignment: CDR1 SGHRS and CDR2 YFSETQ. The CDR3 totals 14 residues.

V is TRBV7-2 and J is TRBJ2-1; D gene uncertain. The CDR3 covers 14 residues. V was clipped by 1 base and J by 8 bases, with 12 bases between them. Looked up from germline, CDR1 is SGHTA and CDR2 is FQGNSA. CDR3 nucleotide sequence: TGTGCCAGCAGCTTAGTCCCGCTAGGAGATGAGCAGTTCTTC. Protein product: CASSLVPLGDEQFF. Using reference TRBV7-2 and TRBJ2-1 for the parts outside the CDR3, the full variable domain is GAGVSQSPSNKVTEKGKDVELRCDPISGHTALYWYRQSLGQGLEFLIYFQGNSAPDKSGLPSDRFSAERTGGSVSTLTIQRTQQEDSAVYLCASSLVPLGDEQFFGPGTRLTVL.

This clonotype was found many times. The V call is TRBV29-1, the J call TRBJ2-3, with a possible D match to TRBD2 (6 bases). Trimming left V 7 bases short and J 1 base short, with 9 bases between. The V gene's germline CDR1 is SQVTM and CDR2 ANQGSEA. The CDR3 runs 12 residues. The CDR3 sequence: CSGEDGTDTQYF. For the CDR3, the DNA is TGCAGCGGGGAGGACGGCACAGATACGCAGTATTTT.

This clonotype was seen repeatedly, ten times or more. The gene calls are TRBV24-1 and TRBJ1-5, with a weak D call TRBD1 (6 bases). Germline loops: CDR1 KGHDR, CDR2 SFDVKD. V lost 4 bases to trimming and J lost 0 bases, with 9 bases between them. The CDR3 covers 15 residues. CDR3 nucleotide sequence: TGTGCCACCAGTGAGTCGACAGGTAGCAATCAGCCCCAGCATTTT. Translation: CATSESTGSNQPQHF.

Ten or more counts support this clonotype. The rearrangement uses TRBV28 and TRBJ2-7, with a possible D match to TRBD1 (6 bases). V was trimmed by 4 bases and J by 7 bases, leaving 14 bases between them. CDR1 and CDR2 (germline): MDHEN, SYDVKM. CDR3 length: 13 amino acids. CDR3 DNA: TGTGCCAGCAGTTCCCAAGGGGGATCGGAGCAGTACTTC. It specifies CASSSQGGSEQYF.

Points on this clonotype: A much larger clone lies a single base off, so this may be a read error. This chain's CDR3 is CASSLRSTGPYNEQYF. CDR3 bases: TGTGCCAGCAGCCTCCGATCGACAGGCCCCTACAATGAGCAGTACTTC. This rearrangement joins TRBV7-9 to TRBJ2-1; TRBD1 might be the D (6 bases). The J call may be faulty, since TRBJ2-7 better matches the DNA end. The CDR3 extends over 16 amino acids. The germline V gene has CDR1 SEHNR and CDR2 FQNEAQ (reference sequence).

In its sample, this clonotype was seen a few times. The chain couples TRBV14 to TRBJ2-1; 12 bases are a match to TRBD2. V lost 4 bases and J lost 4; bases outside the gene matches: 14. This CDR3 region has 19 residues. The germline CDR1 and CDR2 sequences are SGHDN and FVKESK. The CDR3 reads CASSRGPLAGGPGYNEQFF. The DNA for the CDR3 is TGTGCCAGCAGCCGCGGACCCCTAGCGGGAGGGCCGGGATACAATGAGCAGTTCTTC.

This clonotype was detected a few times. The chain carries TRBV10-1 and TRBJ2-3; the D is unclear. Trimming cost V 0 bases and J 6 bases, with 13 bases left between them. CDR3 size: 15 residues. The germline V gene has CDR1 WNHNN and CDR2 SYGVQD (reference sequence). This CDR3 reads CASSESASVGDTQYF. As DNA, the CDR3 is TGCGCCAGCAGTGAGTCCGCGAGCGTTGGGGATACGCAGTATTTT.

This clonotype was seen at least ten times. The V and J genes are TRBV11-2 and TRBJ2-1; 11 bases fit TRBD2. This CDR3 is built from 17 residues. V gave up 5 bases and J gave up 3 bases; unmatched junction bases: 9. Germline CDR1 and CDR2: SGHAT and FQNNGV. CDR3 nucleotides: TGTGCCAGCAGCCGTAGAGGGACTAGCGGCGACTACAATGAGCAGTTCTTC. Its protein is CASSRRGTSGDYNEQFF.

This chain connects TRBV20-1 to TRBJ1-6; no definite D call. Germline loops: CDR1 DFQATT, CDR2 SNEGSKA (reference sequence). The CDR3 runs to 14 residues. Trimming removed 1 base at V and 6 bases at J, with 10 bases between. CDR3 region: CSARVFTTNSPLHF. The CDR3 nucleotides are TGCAGTGCTAGAGTGTTTACTACTAATTCACCCCTCCACTTT.